The rows below give T cell receptor beta chains drawn from one sample of a study of technical replicates of blood from a few donors. TCRdb keeps only in-frame clones here, not all; method: immunoSEQ multiplex PCR. The sample lists over 55,000 clones, around nine tenths occurring once. The specimen sequenced was PBMCs. These TCRs come from a human donor in good health. Some clones in this sample may be carry-over from other donors' samples. CDR3s include the opening cysteine and the closing phenylalanine or tryptophan. Fields, in order: V gene, J gene, CDR3 length, clone size, CDR3 protein. Clone size is not always given. Where it is, it says once, few, many or a class for expanded clones.

TRBV4-3	TRBJ1-5	14	NA	CASSQDRGNQPQHF
TRBV7-9	TRBJ2-7	14	NA	CASSLGARDYEQYF
TRBV14	TRBJ2-6	16	NA	CASSPYRAPGANVLTF
TRBV4-2	TRBJ2-7	15	NA	CASSSGGTGSYEQYF
TRBV9	TRBJ1-4	15	NA	CASSSTGATNEKLFF
TRBV5-4	TRBJ2-4	14	once	CASSSRQVEGIQYF
TRBV2	TRBJ2-2	15	NA	CASSVWQGSTGELFF
TRBV19	TRBJ1-1	14	NA	CASSTFGGRTEAFF
TRBV7-9	TRBJ1-2	15	NA	CASSLGPASNYGYTF
TRBV15	TRBJ1-5	15	NA	CATSRQGKGNQPQHF
TRBV14	TRBJ2-5	19	NA	CASSLIPGLATFLRETQYF
TRBV27	TRBJ1-1	17	once	CASSFEARDRGITEAFF
TRBV7-2	TRBJ1-5	17	NA	CASSLVGGPYSNQPQHF
TRBV28	TRBJ1-3	15	NA	CASSEGAAGGNTIYF
TRBV4-3	TRBJ2-5	13	NA	CASSQDLSETQYF
TRBV4-3	TRBJ2-1	16	NA	CASSQEGGAGDNEQFF
TRBV5-5	TRBJ1-2	12	NA	CASSPGSYGYTF
TRBV27	TRBJ2-7	13	once	CASSLSEFYEQYF
TRBV5-6	TRBJ2-7	12	NA	CASGAGYLEQYF
TRBV5-1	TRBJ1-4	16	NA	CASSSSGSAIYEKLFF
TRBV9	TRBJ2-7	14	NA	CASSVEDRAGEQYF
TRBV4-2	TRBJ1-2	15	NA	CASSQRTGINYGYTF
TRBV4-3	TRBJ1-2	15	NA	CASSQARFGGGGYTF
TRBV19	TRBJ2-7	15	NA	CASSIGTGASYEQYF
TRBV27	TRBJ1-1	13	NA	CASSSGLAAEAFF
TRBV7-3	TRBJ2-5	17	NA	CASSLTGGQGKEETQYF
TRBV7-8	TRBJ2-1	14	NA	CASSPLLARNEQFF